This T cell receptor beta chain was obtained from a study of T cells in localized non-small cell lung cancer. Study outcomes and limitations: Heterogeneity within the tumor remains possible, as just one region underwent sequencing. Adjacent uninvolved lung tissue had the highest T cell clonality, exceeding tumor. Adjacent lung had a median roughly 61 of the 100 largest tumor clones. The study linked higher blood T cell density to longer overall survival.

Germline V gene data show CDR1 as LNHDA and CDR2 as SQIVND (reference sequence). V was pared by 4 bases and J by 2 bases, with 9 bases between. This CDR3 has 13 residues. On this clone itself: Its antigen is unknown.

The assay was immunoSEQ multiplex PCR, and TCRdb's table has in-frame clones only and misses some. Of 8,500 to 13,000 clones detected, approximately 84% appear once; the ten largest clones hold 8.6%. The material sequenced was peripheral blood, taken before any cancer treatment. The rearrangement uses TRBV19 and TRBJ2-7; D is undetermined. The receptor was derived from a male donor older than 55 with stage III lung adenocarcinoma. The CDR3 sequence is CASSTNPPYEQYF. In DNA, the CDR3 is TGTGCCAGTAGTACCAATCCCCCCTACGAGCAGTACTTC.